The 27 T cell receptor beta chains below all came from one sample that was sequenced in a study of T-cell reconstitution after alpha-beta-depleted transplantation in children. Unique molecular identifiers tagged the TCRbeta library. TCRdb ran MiXCR on the PCR reads and lists one entry per CDR3 protein. The sample gives 500,000 to 600,000 distinct CDR3 sequences, around 17% of which show up once; roughly 3.3% is in the top ten. The sequences come from PBMCs from the stem cell graft donor, collected from the stem cell graft. The receptor source for this set is a human donor who donated a stem cell graft to a child with acute lymphoblastic leukemia.

This clonotype was counted only a few times. The CDR3 bases are TGTGCCACCAGCAGAGGGACAGGGAGCGAAAAACTGTTTTTT. This translates into CATSRGTGSEKLFF. The genes are TRBV15 and TRBJ1-4; 8 bases map to TRBD1. In germline, CDR1 is LNHNV, CDR2 YYDKDF (reference sequence). J lost 8 bases, V lost 1 base, and 3 bases had no gene match. The CDR3 runs to 14 residues.

This clonotype was counted only a few times. The CDR3 bases are TGTGCCAGCAGCTTCGACACAGGGATCTCTGGAAACACCATATATTTT. This encodes CASSFDTGISGNTIYF. The gene calls are TRBV7-9 and TRBJ1-3; D possibly corresponds to TRBD1 (6 bases). Trimming stripped 3 bases from V and 0 bases from J, with 12 bases between. Per germline, CDR1 SEHNR and CDR2 FQNEAQ (reference sequence). The CDR3 runs 16 residues. The full variable domain, its missing parts supplied by reference TRBV7-9 and TRBJ1-3, is DTGVSQNPRHKITKRGQNVTFRCDPISEHNRLYWYRQTLGQGPEFLTYFQNEAQLEKSRLLSDRFSAERPKGSFSTLEIQRTEQGDSAMYLCASSFDTGISGNTIYFGEGSWLTVV.

The gene calls are TRBV19 and TRBJ1-1; the D gene is possibly TRBD1 (6 bases). Trimming left V 8 bases short and J 0 bases short, with 13 bases between. CDR3 length: 14 amino acids. Per the germline V gene, CDR1 is LNHDA and CDR2 is SQIVND (reference sequence). CDR3 DNA sequence: TGTGCCAGTCTCACGCAGGGGCTGAACACTGAAGCTTTCTTT. It yields the protein CASLTQGLNTEAFF. Filled out from reference TRBV19 and TRBJ1-1, the complete variable domain reads DGGITQSPKYLFRKEGQNVTLSCEQNLNHDAMYWYRQDPGQGLRLIYYSQIVNDFQKGDIAEGYSVSREKKESFPLTVTSAQKNPTAFYLCASLTQGLNTEAFFGQGTRLTVV.

This clonotype was observed a few times. The V and J genes are TRBV7-3 and TRBJ2-2; 8 bases are shared with TRBD1. This CDR3 comprises 14 residues. V shed 4 bases and J 4 bases; nucleotides not matched to a gene: 2. Germline V gene data show CDR1 as SGHTA and CDR2 as FQGTGA. CDR3 loop: CASSSGGRTGELFF. The CDR3 nucleotides read TGTGCCAGCAGCTCAGGGGGCCGCACCGGGGAGCTGTTTTTT.

The CDR3 sequence is CASSPRRDLNTEAFF. The CDR3, as DNA: TGTGCCAGCTCACCTCGCCGGGACCTCAACACTGAAGCTTTCTTT. This chain connects TRBV18 to TRBJ1-1, with D perhaps TRBD1 (5 bases). The CDR3 has 15 amino acids. Looked up from germline, CDR1 is KGHSH and CDR2 is LQKENI. Trimming took 3 bases from V and 2 from J, leaving 13 bases between them.

The chain recombines TRBV14 with TRBJ2-7, with TRBD1 matching over 8 bases. Trimming removed 5 bases from V and 5 bases from J; junction bases left unmatched: 8. This CDR3 has 14 residues. In germline, CDR1 is SGHDN, CDR2 FVKESK. Here the CDR3 reads CASSGQDRDHEQYF. Here the CDR3 DNA reads TGTGCCAGCAGCGGACAGGACAGGGACCACGAGCAGTACTTC.

The V call is TRBV29-1, the J call TRBJ2-7, with 9 nucleotides matching TRBD1. CDR3 length: 13 amino acids. Trimming cost V 6 bases and J 4 bases; bases outside gene matches: 7. The germline CDR1 and CDR2 sequences are SQVTM and ANQGSEA. The CDR3 nucleotides read TGCAGCGTAAAGGGACAGGGCGGTTACGAGCAGTACTTC. Residues: CSVKGQGGYEQYF.

The table lists this clonotype with a few counts. This rearrangement joins TRBV5-1 to TRBJ2-1, with D unclear. V was cut by 0 bases and J by 0 bases, with 13 bases left in between. Germline-derived CDR1 and CDR2 are SGHRS and YFSETQ. This CDR3 spans 17 amino acids. The CDR3 sequence is CASSLVGLRSSYNEQFF. The CDR3 DNA reads TGCGCCAGCAGCTTGGTTGGCTTGCGGAGCTCCTACAATGAGCAGTTCTTC.

This clonotype was found a few times. The V gene is TRBV15, the J gene TRBJ2-1; maybe TRBD2 (6 bases). The ends were cut back, 1 base at V and 4 bases at J, with 11 bases in the middle. Germline CDR1 and CDR2: LNHNV and YYDKDF (reference sequence). The CDR3 has 15 amino acids. The CDR3 sequence: CATSRAGTSYNEQFF. The DNA of the CDR3 is TGTGCCACCAGCAGAGCCGGGACTTCTTACAATGAGCAGTTCTTC.

Comment on this clonotype: Compared with germline, one end of the junction differs, possibly owing to a read error. This chain joins TRBV7-8 and TRBJ2-6; D might be TRBD1 or TRBD2, each matching 5 bases. The germline V gene has CDR1 SGHVS and CDR2 FQNEAQ. The CDR3 length is 18 residues. The DNA of the CDR3 is TGTGCCAGCGCTTCCCGACAGATCCTTCTGAGAGGGGCCAACGGCCTGACTTTC. Translating it yields CASASRQILLRGANGLTF.

This clonotype has a count of ten or more. The chain couples TRBV11-3 to TRBJ2-2; D gene ambiguous. The CDR3 totals 12 residues. In germline, CDR1 is SGHNT, CDR2 YENEEA. V was cut by 3 bases and J by 9 bases, with 8 bases left in between. The CDR3: CASSFGPRELFF. CDR3 bases: TGTGCCAGCAGCTTCGGACCCCGGGAGCTGTTTTTT.

The chain carries TRBV27 and TRBJ2-1; D possibly corresponds to TRBD2 (6 bases). Looked up from germline, CDR1 is MNHEY and CDR2 is SMNVEV (reference sequence). The V end lost 8 bases, the J end lost 5 bases, and 22 bases lay between the germline ends. The CDR3 loop spans 16 amino acids. The CDR3 loop is CASHFRGLVSDNEQFF. The CDR3 nucleotides are TGTGCCAGCCACTTCCGGGGGTTGGTTAGCGACAATGAGCAGTTCTTC.

This clonotype occurred a few times. The CDR3 DNA reads TGTGCCAGCAGTTCGTCAGGGTTGTACGAGCAGTACTTC. Residues: CASSSSGLYEQYF. The gene calls are TRBV12-3 or TRBV12-4 and TRBJ2-7; the D gene is possibly TRBD1 (5 bases). This CDR3 is built from 13 residues. V shed 4 bases and J shed 4 bases, with 11 bases lying between them.

The chain carries TRBV27 and TRBJ2-2, with D possibly TRBD1 on 5 matching bases. CDR1 MNHEY and CDR2 SMNVEV come from the germline V gene (reference sequence). This CDR3 is 15 amino acids long. The germline V and J ends were trimmed by 10 bases and 0 bases, with 15 bases remaining between them. This CDR3 is CATLVVRANTGELFF. The CDR3 DNA is TGTGCCACCCTTGTCGTCAGGGCGAACACCGGGGAGCTGTTTTTT.

This clonotype was seen a few times. Written as DNA, the CDR3 is TGTGCCAGCAGTTTACGGAGGGCGCCACCCCTCCACTTT. This encodes CASSLRRAPPLHF. This chain connects TRBV12-3 or TRBV12-4 to TRBJ1-6; no definite D call. The CDR3 extends over 13 amino acids. The ends were cut back, 2 bases at V and 11 bases at J, with 10 bases in the middle.

This clonotype was counted only a few times. The chain carries TRBV10-2 and TRBJ2-7; 8 nucleotides match TRBD1. From germline, CDR1 is WSHSY and CDR2 SAAADI. V dropped 9 bases and J dropped 7; count of bases not matched to a gene: 11. CDR3 size: 13 residues. The CDR3 DNA sequence: TGCGCCAGTACCACAGGGGGTTCGCAAGAGCAGTACTTC. Translating gives CASTTGGSQEQYF.

The rearrangement links TRBV7-8 to TRBJ2-3; D might be TRBD2 (6 bases). Germline V CDR1 and CDR2: SGHVS, FQNEAQ. This CDR3 has 15 amino acids. V was pared by 2 bases and J by 4 bases, with 13 bases between. The CDR3 is CASSLLVTRADTQYF. CDR3 nucleotides: TGTGCCAGCAGCTTACTTGTGACTAGAGCAGATACGCAGTATTTT.

The chain has TRBV7-3 and TRBJ1-2; D is perhaps TRBD1 (6 bases). Looked up from germline, CDR1 is SGHTA and CDR2 is FQGTGA. V gave up 4 bases and J gave up 0 bases, with 9 bases separating them. The CDR3 extends over 14 amino acids. The CDR3 nucleotides read TGTGCCAGCAGCTGGGGGCCGACTAACTATGGCTACACCTTC. Its protein is CASSWGPTNYGYTF.

There are a few counts of this clonotype. The CDR3 nucleotides read TGTGCCAGCAGCTTCGGCGGGGTCCCCTACGAGCAGTACTTC. Its protein is CASSFGGVPYEQYF. The gene calls are TRBV5-5 and TRBJ2-7; tentatively, D is TRBD2 (6 bases). V was shortened by 2 bases and J by 2 bases, with 11 bases between the two germline ends. Looked up from germline, CDR1 is SGHKS and CDR2 is YYEKEE (reference sequence). The CDR3 sequence is 14 residues long.

The V gene is TRBV23-1, the J gene TRBJ2-7, with 8 bases identical to TRBD1. TRBV23-1 is designated an ORF whose function remains uncertain. This CDR3 is built from 16 residues. Losses at the gene ends were 0 bases for V and 7 bases for J; bases not matched to a gene: 11. CDR3: CASSQSQGDRIEEQYF. DNA for the CDR3: TGCGCCAGCAGTCAATCGCAGGGGGACAGGATTGAGGAGCAGTACTTC.

This chain uses TRBV4-1 with TRBJ1-5, with TRBD1 identical over 7 bases. There are 16 residues in the CDR3. The V segment lost 5 bases and the J segment 4 bases; nucleotides outside the gene matches: 11. Germline assignment: CDR1 MGHRA and CDR2 YSYEKL. The CDR3 sequence is CASSLTTGLQNQPQHF. CDR3 sequence (DNA): TGCGCCAGCAGCTTAACGACAGGGCTGCAGAATCAGCCCCAGCATTTT.

This clonotype was recorded once. This chain links TRBV19 with TRBJ2-2; TRBD1 might be the D (5 bases). The CDR3 is 14 amino acids. Germline CDR1 LNHDA, CDR2 SQIVND (reference sequence). The V and J ends lost 4 bases and 3 bases respectively, with 9 bases between them. For the CDR3, the DNA is TGTGCCAGTAGTAGTGCAGGGCACACCGGGGAGCTGTTTTTT. The encoded protein is CASSSAGHTGELFF.

This sequence joins TRBV5-1 and TRBJ2-2; 7 positions agree with TRBD1. Trimming removed 2 bases from V and 7 bases from J; junction bases left unmatched: 8. Per the germline V gene, CDR1 is SGHRS and CDR2 is YFSETQ. The CDR3 has 15 residues. Here the CDR3 DNA reads TGCGCCAGCAGCTTCGACAGGGCGGCAAACGGGGAGCTGTTTTTT. Residues: CASSFDRAANGELFF.

The chain links TRBV29-1 to TRBJ2-1; D is undetermined. The CDR3 totals 11 residues. Trimming removed 3 bases at V and 3 bases at J, with 3 bases between. The germline V gene has CDR1 SQVTM and CDR2 ANQGSEA. This chain's CDR3 is CSVELYNEQFF. The CDR3 DNA sequence: TGCAGCGTTGAGCTCTACAATGAGCAGTTCTTC.

The chain couples TRBV5-1 to TRBJ2-2, with D unclear. The V end was cut by 6 bases, the J end by 6 bases, with 15 bases between. The CDR3 is 14 residues long. Germline values: CDR1 SGHRS, CDR2 YFSETQ. The CDR3 loop is CASKDGRSPGELFF. The CDR3 DNA follows: TGCGCCAGCAAGGATGGACGAAGCCCCGGGGAGCTGTTTTTT.

The DNA for the CDR3 is TGTGCCAGCAGTCCCTCGGACGGACCGCCCTACAATGAGCAGTTCTTC. Amino acid sequence: CASSPSDGPPYNEQFF. The chain has TRBV12-3 or TRBV12-4 and TRBJ2-1; D gene uncertain. The CDR3 consists of 16 residues. The germline V and J ends were trimmed by 5 bases and 2 bases, with 16 bases remaining between them.

The chain combines TRBV7-2 with TRBJ2-7; the D gene is possibly TRBD1 (6 bases). Trimming took off 4 bases at V and 4 bases at J, with 14 bases between the two ends. Germline V gene sequence: CDR1 SGHTA, CDR2 FQGNSA. This CDR3 has 14 amino acids. This CDR3 reads CASSSRDKNYEQYF. The CDR3 nucleotides read TGTGCCAGCAGCTCCAGGGACAAGAATTACGAGCAGTACTTC. Based on the CDR3 plus reference TRBV7-2 and TRBJ2-7, the full variable domain is GAGVSQSPSNKVTEKGKDVELRCDPISGHTALYWYRQSLGQGLEFLIYFQGNSAPDKSGLPSDRFSAERTGGSVSTLTIQRTQQEDSAVYLCASSSRDKNYEQYFGPGTRLTVT.